This T cell receptor beta chain comes out of a study of blood T cells in healthy people across ages. In its sample, this clonotype was seen a few times. This CDR3 contains 14 residues. Trimming left V 0 bases short and J 2 bases short, with 11 bases between. The germline V gene has CDR1 DFQATT and CDR2 SNEGSKA (reference sequence). A second PCR of roughly 6 to 12 cycles used a sample-barcoded 5' primer and a J-beta primer mix. TCRdb used MiXCR to reprocess the 5' RACE reads, holding one entry per CDR3 protein. There are around 1,600,000 distinct CDR3 sequences in the sample; approximately 39% occur only once, and 4% lies in the top ten.

The source is a young woman in good health. Sequencing used blood. The chain is built from TRBV20-1 and TRBJ2-7; TRBD1 might be the D (5 bases). As DNA, the CDR3 is TGCAGTGCTAGAGATCAGGGCAACGCCTACGAGCAGTACTTC. Translation: CSARDQGNAYEQYF.